This T cell receptor (beta chain) is drawn from a study of blood T cell repertoires in COVID-19. Produced via immunoSEQ multiplex PCR; TCRdb's table is partial and in-frame only. Here the sample spans roughly 440,000 clones, approximately 89% being singletons. The sample comprised peripheral blood. The sequence was obtained from a woman aged 50 to 60 with COVID-19, enrolled during active disease.

The CDR3 reads CASSPDGGTEAFF. In DNA, the CDR3 is TGTGCCAGCAGCCCCGATGGGGGGACTGAAGCTTTCTTT. V and J are TRBV7-3 and TRBJ1-1, with a possible D match to TRBD1 (5 bases). Trimming took off 5 bases at V and 5 bases at J, with 12 bases between the two ends. Germline assignment: CDR1 SGHTA and CDR2 FQGTGA. The CDR3 is 13 amino acids. The whole variable domain, filled in from reference TRBV7-3 and TRBJ1-1, reads GAGVSQTPSNKVTEKGKYVELRCDPISGHTALYWYRQSLGQGPEFLIYFQGTGAADDSGLPNDRFFAVRPEGSVSTLKIQRTERGDSAVYLCASSPDGGTEAFFGQGTRLTVV.